A single sample gave rise to the 2 T cell receptor beta chains below, sequenced in a study of cytomegalovirus exposure and HLA in healthy donors. Researchers ran the PCR with 60 Vbeta and 13 Jbeta primers. The data were produced by immunoSEQ multiplex PCR, yet TCRdb's version contains in-frame clones alone and is incomplete. Found here are more than 80,000 clones, 82% of them singletons; the top ten hold 1.5% to 2%. Input material: PBMCs. The receptor source for this set is a man aged 45-65 years in good health and CMV-seronegative.

The chain couples TRBV9 to TRBJ2-1; possible D gene TRBD2, 6 bases. This CDR3 spans 16 amino acids. V shed 0 bases and J shed 7 bases, with 17 bases lying between them. Germline loops: CDR1 SGDLS, CDR2 YYNGEE. CDR3 bases: TGTGCCAGCAGCGTAGAGAGAATAGGAGGGGTTAATGAGCAGTTCTTC. The encoded protein is CASSVERIGGVNEQFF.

V usage is TRBV28 and J usage is TRBJ2-7, with 7 bases that match TRBD1. Germline V gives CDR1 MDHEN, CDR2 SYDVKM. The CDR3 consists of 14 residues. V lost 2 bases and J lost 8; bases outside the gene matches: 9. CDR3 DNA sequence: TGTGCCAGCAGTTTACCTGACAGGGTCAGCAAGCAGTACTTC. It codes for CASSLPDRVSKQYF.